One and the same sample provided the 28 T cell receptor beta chains below, sequenced in a study of Graves' ophthalmopathy and Graves' hyperthyroidism. Amplification from RNA transcripts yielded the TCR beta CDR3 regions. The first round was an RT-PCR with HTBI primers, and the second round was a multiplex PCR. TCRdb independently ran MiXCR on the multiplex PCR reads; one entry per CDR3 protein. Of under 350,000 distinct CDR3 sequences in the sample, 15% to 20% were seen once. The sample consisted of peripheral blood. These receptors came from an adult man with Graves' ophthalmopathy.

This clonotype was detected many times. V usage is TRBV12-5 and J usage is TRBJ2-5; 8 nucleotides match TRBD2. Germline V gene lookup returns CDR1 LGHNT and CDR2 FRNRAP. CDR3 length equals 14 residues. V trimming: 1 base; J trimming: 9 bases; junction bases outside the gene matches: 7. DNA for the CDR3: TGTGCTAGTGGTTTGGCGGGAGGGTTTGAGGCCCAGTACTTC. Residues: CASGLAGGFEAQYF.

This clonotype was seen repeatedly, ten times or more. The chain has TRBV20-1 and TRBJ1-2; 7 bases are a match to TRBD1. Germline V gene sequence: CDR1 DFQATT, CDR2 SNEGSKA (reference sequence). V was clipped by 0 bases and J by 6 bases; unmatched bases: 4. This CDR3 region has 13 residues. CDR3 in amino acids: CSARDGQGDGYTF. CDR3 DNA sequence: TGCAGTGCTAGAGACGGGCAGGGGGATGGCTACACCTTC.

This clonotype appeared a few times. Its ends do not fully match the called genes, so a read error is possible. The genes are TRBV7-8 and TRBJ1-5; 7 bases line up with TRBD1. CDR1 and CDR2 (germline): SGHVS, FQNEAQ. CDR3 length: 16 amino acids. The CDR3 reads CASSLRGTAVLTPQHF. CDR3 coding DNA: TGCGCCAGCAGCTTACGCGGGACAGCCGTTCTTACACCCCAGCATTTT.

This clonotype was detected ten times or more. This chain connects TRBV11-1 to TRBJ2-2; possibly TRBD1 for D (6 bases). Trimming removed 4 bases at V and 3 bases at J, with 12 bases between. The CDR3 has 15 amino acids. Germline CDR1 and CDR2: SGHAT and FQDESV (reference sequence). CDR3 region: CASSSRQVDTGELFF. CDR3 nucleotide sequence: TGTGCCAGCAGCTCGCGACAGGTGGACACCGGGGAGCTGTTTTTT. The full variable domain, in which reference TRBV11-1 and TRBJ2-2 provide the parts outside the CDR3, is EAEVAQSPRYKITEKSQAVAFWCDPISGHATLYWYRQILGQGPELLVQFQDESVVDDSQLPKDRFSAERLKGVDSTLKIQPAELGDSAMYLCASSSRQVDTGELFFGEGSRLTVL.

The sample holds many counts of this clonotype. The chain uses TRBV20-1 and TRBJ1-6, with 9 bases lining up with TRBD1. V shed 6 bases and J 1 base; nucleotides not matched to a gene: 4. Germline lookup yields CDR1 DFQATT and CDR2 SNEGSKA (reference sequence). CDR3 length: 15 amino acids. The CDR3, as DNA: TGCAGTGCCCAACAGGGGGCTTCCTATAATTCACCCCTCCACTTT. Amino acids: CSAQQGASYNSPLHF.

This chain joins TRBV28 and TRBJ1-1, with no clear D. V dropped 7 bases and J dropped 1 base, with 10 bases sitting between them. CDR1 is MDHEN, CDR2 SYDVKM, per germline. The CDR3 totals 13 residues. CDR3 residues: CASTPDRNTEAFF. Written as DNA, the CDR3 is TGTGCCAGCACCCCGGACCGGAACACTGAAGCTTTCTTT. Full variable domain (rest looked up from reference TRBV28 and TRBJ1-1): DVKVTQSSRYLVKRTGEKVFLECVQDMDHENMFWYRQDPGLGLRLIYFSYDVKMKEKGDIPEGYSVSREKKERFSLILESASTNQTSMYLCASTPDRNTEAFFGQGTRLTVV.

This clonotype was picked up many times. V is TRBV20-1 and J is TRBJ2-7; D perhaps matches TRBD1 (7 bases). The length of the CDR3 is 15 residues. Per germline, CDR1 DFQATT and CDR2 SNEGSKA (reference sequence). Trimming took 0 bases from V and 3 from J, leaving 15 bases between them. The CDR3 region has the DNA TGCAGTGCTAGAGATCTCGGCAGGGGGGACTACGAGCAGTACTTC. Encoded protein: CSARDLGRGDYEQYF.

There are many counts of this clonotype. One end of the junction varies from germline; a read error may be responsible. The rearrangement uses TRBV12-3 or TRBV12-4 and TRBJ2-7; D tentatively fits TRBD1 or TRBD2 (5 bases each). The CDR3 spans 16 residues. CDR3 DNA: TGTGCCAGCAGTTTCGGACGGGACCCATCGACCTACGAGCGGTACTTC. This codes for CASSFGRDPSTYERYF.

This clonotype was recorded many times. CDR3 in DNA: TGCAGCGTTGGCCAGCCAAAAGAGACCCAGTACTTC. It is translated as CSVGQPKETQYF. V gene TRBV29-1 combines with J gene TRBJ2-5; D gene unclear. This CDR3 has 12 amino acids. Trimming removed 4 bases from V and 3 bases from J, with 9 bases in between. Germline CDR1 and CDR2: SQVTM and ANQGSEA.

At least ten counts were recorded for this clonotype. The chain carries TRBV15 and TRBJ2-7; 8 bases map to TRBD2. Trimming at V came to 1 base and at J to 4 bases, leaving 0 bases not matched to a gene. The CDR3 loop spans 13 amino acids. Per the germline V gene, CDR1 is LNHNV and CDR2 is YYDKDF (reference sequence). The CDR3 reads CATSRASGYEQYF. The CDR3 nucleotides read TGTGCCACCAGCAGAGCTAGCGGGTACGAGCAGTACTTC.

The gene calls are TRBV6-5 and TRBJ2-7; TRBD2 matches 12 bases. CDR1 is MNHEY, CDR2 SVGAGI, per germline. This CDR3 has 15 amino acids. After removal of 8 bases from V and 4 bases from J, the junction contained 9 bases not matched to a gene. CDR3 amino acids: CASELLAGGPYEQYF. CDR3 in DNA: TGTGCCAGCGAATTACTAGCGGGAGGACCGTACGAGCAGTACTTC.

This clonotype was counted a few times. The rearrangement links TRBV12-3 or TRBV12-4 to TRBJ1-2; 7 bases map to TRBD1. V trimming: 4 bases; J trimming: 5 bases; junction bases outside the gene matches: 10. The CDR3 loop spans 15 amino acids. CDR3 coding DNA: TGTGCCAGCAGTTCCCTCAGGGGGACTGCTTATGGCTACACCTTC. Its protein is CASSSLRGTAYGYTF.

This clonotype occurred many times. The chain recombines TRBV6-5 with TRBJ1-2; D is unclear. Germline V gene lookup returns CDR1 MNHEY and CDR2 SVGAGI. This CDR3 contains 14 residues. V lost 3 bases to trimming and J lost 5 bases, with 13 bases between them. CDR3 sequence reads: CASSYTKDSYGYTF. The CDR3 nucleotides are TGTGCCAGCAGTTATACAAAGGATTCGTATGGCTACACCTTC.

This clonotype came up many times. The rearrangement uses TRBV11-2 and TRBJ1-2; no clear D. Germline V gene lookup returns CDR1 SGHAT and CDR2 FQNNGV. V lost 0 bases and J lost 3, with 5 bases in between. The CDR3 length is 13 residues. For the CDR3, the DNA is TGTGCCAGCAGCTTAGAGGTCGACTATGGCTACACCTTC. It codes for CASSLEVDYGYTF.

In this sample, this clonotype turned up many times. The rearrangement links TRBV12-3 or TRBV12-4 to TRBJ2-7; possibly TRBD1 for D (5 bases). The ends were cut back, 7 bases at V and 7 bases at J, with 23 bases in the middle. CDR3 length equals 15 residues. The CDR3 spells CASTPPWGSYWEQYF. CDR3 DNA sequence: TGTGCCAGCACTCCACCCTGGGGCTCTTATTGGGAGCAGTACTTC.

This clonotype has at least ten counts. The J gene is TRBJ1-6, the V gene TRBV5-6; D remains ambiguous. The CDR3 has 15 residues. CDR1 and CDR2 (germline): SGHDT, YYEEEE. V was cut by 2 bases and J by 11 bases, with 17 bases left in between. CDR3 loop: CASSFPGQTYTPLHF. The CDR3 DNA sequence: TGTGCCAGCAGCTTCCCCGGGCAGACCTATACACCCCTCCACTTT.

This clonotype was seen repeatedly, ten times or more. The genes are TRBV5-1 and TRBJ2-7, with TRBD2 matching over 10 bases. Germline lookup yields CDR1 SGHRS and CDR2 YFSETQ. This CDR3 region has 15 residues. The V segment lost 5 bases and the J segment 5 bases; nucleotides outside the gene matches: 10. The CDR3 loop is CASRLGLAGVDEQYF. In DNA, the CDR3 is TGCGCCAGCAGACTGGGCCTAGCGGGAGTAGACGAGCAGTACTTC. Based on the CDR3 plus reference TRBV5-1 and TRBJ2-7, the full variable domain is KAGVTQTPRYLIKTRGQQVTLSCSPISGHRSVSWYQQTPGQGLQFLFEYFSETQRNKGNFPGRFSGRQFSNSRSEMNVSTLELGDSALYLCASRLGLAGVDEQYFGPGTRLTVT.

This clonotype was seen repeatedly, ten times or more. The V call is TRBV7-2, the J call TRBJ2-5, with D perhaps TRBD2 (5 bases). The germline gives CDR1 SGHTA, CDR2 FQGNSA. Trimming took off 5 bases at V and 5 bases at J, with 18 bases between the two ends. CDR3 length: 15 amino acids. The CDR3: CASSLILRTGETQYF. Here the CDR3 DNA reads TGTGCCAGCAGCCTCATTCTTAGGACGGGGGAGACCCAGTACTTC.

This clonotype has ten or more counts. This chain links TRBV18 with TRBJ2-5; no definite D call. The CDR3 sequence is 14 residues long. Trimming left V 3 bases short and J 1 base short, with 9 bases between. Germline V gene data show CDR1 as KGHSH and CDR2 as LQKENI. The CDR3 DNA sequence: TGTGCCAGCTCACCCACGGTCGTCCAAGAGACCCAGTACTTC. As protein: CASSPTVVQETQYF.

This clonotype was detected many times. The chain employs TRBV19 and TRBJ1-6; D unresolved. Germline V CDR1 and CDR2: LNHDA, SQIVND (reference sequence). V was cut by 9 bases and J by 8 bases, with 11 bases left in between. The CDR3 totals 12 residues. The CDR3 DNA reads TGTGCCAGCTCCTTGAGTGATTCACCCCTCCACTTT. Translating it yields CASSLSDSPLHF.

There are many counts of this clonotype. The chain links TRBV20-1 to TRBJ2-5; 7 nucleotides line up with TRBD2. Germline CDR1 reads DFQATT; CDR2 reads SNEGSKA (reference sequence). The junction had 10 bases not matched to a gene; V was cut back by 7 bases and J by 5 bases. This CDR3 is built from 13 residues. The CDR3 region is CSVLAAGRETQYF. The DNA for the CDR3 is TGCAGTGTCCTAGCGGCTGGTCGGGAGACCCAGTACTTC.

The chain has TRBV7-9 and TRBJ1-2; TRBD1 might be the D (6 bases). CDR3 length: 15 amino acids. V shed 0 bases and J shed 3 bases, with 11 bases lying between them. Germline assignment: CDR1 SEHNR and CDR2 FQNEAQ (reference sequence). The CDR3 loop is CASSLASGAHYGYTF. CDR3 DNA sequence: TGTGCCAGCAGCTTAGCCTCAGGGGCGCACTATGGCTACACCTTC.

This clonotype was observed at least ten times. The chain uses TRBV27 and TRBJ2-7; no clear D. Germline loops: CDR1 MNHEY, CDR2 SMNVEV (reference sequence). Trimming took off 0 bases at V and 3 bases at J, with 6 bases between the two ends. This CDR3 comprises 13 residues. CDR3 bases: TGTGCCAGCAGTTTATCGTGGGGCTACGAGCAGTACTTC. It encodes CASSLSWGYEQYF.

This chain links TRBV12-3 or TRBV12-4 with TRBJ1-2; 7 bases are a match to TRBD1. The junction had 8 bases not matched to a gene; V was cut back by 5 bases and J by 8 bases. The CDR3 consists of 13 residues. In DNA, the CDR3 is TGTGCCAGCAGTCAGCGACAGGGCGGAGGCTACACCTTC. Amino acid sequence: CASSQRQGGGYTF.

The J gene is TRBJ1-2, the V gene TRBV6-5; D unclear. Looked up from germline, CDR1 is MNHEY and CDR2 is SVGAGI. V was shortened by 0 bases and J by 4 bases, with 9 bases between the two germline ends. The CDR3 spans 14 residues. The CDR3 coding sequence is TGTGCCAGCAGTTACTCGACCCCCGTCTATGGCTACACCTTC. Amino acid sequence: CASSYSTPVYGYTF.

This chain joins TRBV6-5 and TRBJ2-7; no firm D call. Trimming left V 0 bases short and J 5 bases short, with 8 bases between. The CDR3 sequence is 13 residues long. CDR1 MNHEY and CDR2 SVGAGI come from the germline V gene. CDR3 nucleotides: TGTGCCAGCAGTTACTCTACGGGTGACGAGCAGTACTTC. Encoded protein: CASSYSTGDEQYF.

This clonotype was found many times. This chain joins TRBV12-3 or TRBV12-4 and TRBJ2-5; 8 nucleotides match TRBD1. CDR3 size: 15 residues. V trimming: 4 bases; J trimming: 4 bases; junction bases outside the gene matches: 8. The CDR3 sequence is CASSSRTGRGETQYF. The DNA of the CDR3 is TGTGCCAGCAGTTCCCGGACAGGGCGGGGAGAGACCCAGTACTTC.

This clonotype has at least ten counts. The rearrangement joins TRBV20-1 to TRBJ1-2; D might be TRBD1 (5 bases). Trimming removed 4 bases from V and 8 bases from J, with 11 bases in between. From germline, CDR1 is DFQATT and CDR2 SNEGSKA (reference sequence). The CDR3 extends over 11 amino acids. The CDR3 DNA reads TGCAGTGCTACGGGGGGGGACGGCTACACCTTC. Amino acids: CSATGGDGYTF.